This TCR beta chain was observed in a study of CD8 T cells in ankylosing spondylitis. TCRdb processed the 5' RACE reads anew with MiXCR; each CDR3 protein has one entry. This sample carries about 250,000 distinct CDR3 sequences, under 8.5% of them seen once, and the ten largest clones take 4.5% to 5%. CDR1 MDHEN and CDR2 SYDVKM come from the germline V gene. Germline trimming cut 6 bases from V and 0 bases from J; bases unmatched to any gene: 5. This CDR3 contains 14 residues. This clonotype was seen a few times. The V call is TRBV28, the J call TRBJ2-7; TRBD1 matches 7 bases. Sequenced material: blood, either unsorted or a sorted T cell fraction (not recorded which). This clonotype was obtained from a female donor with ankylosing spondylitis or in good health (not recorded which). Here the CDR3 reads CASRGQPSSYEQYF. The CDR3 DNA sequence: TGTGCCAGCAGGGGACAGCCGAGCTCCTACGAGCAGTACTTC.